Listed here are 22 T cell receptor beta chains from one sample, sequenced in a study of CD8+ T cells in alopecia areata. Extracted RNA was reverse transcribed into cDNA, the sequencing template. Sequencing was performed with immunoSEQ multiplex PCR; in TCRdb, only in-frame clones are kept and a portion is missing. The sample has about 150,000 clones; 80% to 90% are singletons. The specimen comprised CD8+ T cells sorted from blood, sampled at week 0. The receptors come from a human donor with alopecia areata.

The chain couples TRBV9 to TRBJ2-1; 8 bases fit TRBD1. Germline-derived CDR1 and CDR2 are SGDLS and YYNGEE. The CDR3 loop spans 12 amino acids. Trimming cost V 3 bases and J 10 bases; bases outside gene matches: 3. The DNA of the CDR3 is TGTGCCAGCAGCGAAGGACAGGGCGAGCAGTTCTTC. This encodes CASSEGQGEQFF.

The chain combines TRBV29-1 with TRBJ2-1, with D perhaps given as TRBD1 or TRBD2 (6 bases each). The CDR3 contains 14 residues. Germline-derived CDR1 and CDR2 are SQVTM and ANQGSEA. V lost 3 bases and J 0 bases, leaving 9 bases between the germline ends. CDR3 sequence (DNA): TGCAGCGTTGATAAGGGGGGCTCCTACAATGAGCAGTTCTTC. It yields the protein CSVDKGGSYNEQFF.

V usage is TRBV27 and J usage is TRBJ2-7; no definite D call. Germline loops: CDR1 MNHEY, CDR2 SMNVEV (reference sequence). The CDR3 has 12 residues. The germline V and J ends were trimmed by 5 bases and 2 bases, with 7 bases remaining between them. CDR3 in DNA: TGTGCCAGCAGTGGCAGTCCCTACGAGCAGTACTTC. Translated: CASSGSPYEQYF.

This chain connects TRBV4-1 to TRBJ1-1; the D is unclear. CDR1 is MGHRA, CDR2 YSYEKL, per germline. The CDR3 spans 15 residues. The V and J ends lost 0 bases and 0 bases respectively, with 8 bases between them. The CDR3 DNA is TGCGCCAGCAGCCAAGAGGCCAGTCTGAACACTGAAGCTTTCTTT. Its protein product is CASSQEASLNTEAFF.

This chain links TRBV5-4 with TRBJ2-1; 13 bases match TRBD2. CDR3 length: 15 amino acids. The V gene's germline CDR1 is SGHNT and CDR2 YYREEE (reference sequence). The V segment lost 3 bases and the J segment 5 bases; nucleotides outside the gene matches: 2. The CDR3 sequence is CASSWGTSGNNEQFF. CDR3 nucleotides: TGTGCCAGCAGCTGGGGGACTAGCGGGAACAATGAGCAGTTCTTC.

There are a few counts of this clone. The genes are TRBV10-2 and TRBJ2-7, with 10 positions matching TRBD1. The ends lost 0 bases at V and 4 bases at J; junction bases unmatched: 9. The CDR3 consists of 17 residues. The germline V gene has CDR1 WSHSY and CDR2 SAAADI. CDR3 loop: CASSESTRRQGAYEQYF. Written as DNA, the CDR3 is TGCGCCAGCAGTGAGTCGACTCGGAGACAGGGGGCTTACGAGCAGTACTTC.

CDR3 DNA sequence: TGTGCCATCAGTGAGTCGAGTAGCGGAACCTACGAGCAGTACTTC. Encoded protein: CAISESSSGTYEQYF. The V and J genes are TRBV10-3 and TRBJ2-7; tentatively, D is TRBD2 (6 bases). The length of the CDR3 is 15 residues. Trimming took 0 bases from V and 2 from J, leaving 11 bases between them. Germline CDR1 ENHRY, CDR2 SYGVKD.

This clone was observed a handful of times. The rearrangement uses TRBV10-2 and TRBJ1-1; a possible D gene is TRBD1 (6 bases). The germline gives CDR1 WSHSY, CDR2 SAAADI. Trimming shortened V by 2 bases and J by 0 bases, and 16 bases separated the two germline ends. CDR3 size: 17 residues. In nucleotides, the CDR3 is TGCGCCAGCAGTGAGCCTGAGACAGGTCAGATGAACACTGAAGCTTTCTTT. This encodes CASSEPETGQMNTEAFF.

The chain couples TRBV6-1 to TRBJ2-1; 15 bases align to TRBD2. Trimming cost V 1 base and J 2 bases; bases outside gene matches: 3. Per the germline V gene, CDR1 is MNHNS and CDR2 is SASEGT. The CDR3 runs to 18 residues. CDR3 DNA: TGTGCCAGCAGTGAAGGGACTAGCGGGGGGGCAGCCTACAATGAGCAGTTCTTC. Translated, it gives CASSEGTSGGAAYNEQFF.

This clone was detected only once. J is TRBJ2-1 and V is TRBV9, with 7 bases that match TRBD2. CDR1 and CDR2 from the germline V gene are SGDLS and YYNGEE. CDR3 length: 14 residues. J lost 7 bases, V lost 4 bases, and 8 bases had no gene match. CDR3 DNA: TGTGCCAGCAGCCCCAGTGGGGGGGGGAATGAGCAGTTCTTC. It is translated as CASSPSGGGNEQFF.

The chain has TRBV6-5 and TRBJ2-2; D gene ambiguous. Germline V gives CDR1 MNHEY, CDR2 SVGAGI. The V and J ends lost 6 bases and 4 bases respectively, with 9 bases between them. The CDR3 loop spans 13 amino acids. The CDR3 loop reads CASRPVLTGELFF. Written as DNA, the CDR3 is TGTGCCAGCAGACCCGTCCTCACCGGGGAGCTGTTTTTT.

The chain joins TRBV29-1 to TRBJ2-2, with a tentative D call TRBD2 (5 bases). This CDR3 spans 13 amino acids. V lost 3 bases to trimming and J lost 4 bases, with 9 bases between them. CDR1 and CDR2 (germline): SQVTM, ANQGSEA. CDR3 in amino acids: CSVDGRVTGELFF. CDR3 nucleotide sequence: TGCAGCGTTGATGGGCGGGTCACCGGGGAGCTGTTTTTT.

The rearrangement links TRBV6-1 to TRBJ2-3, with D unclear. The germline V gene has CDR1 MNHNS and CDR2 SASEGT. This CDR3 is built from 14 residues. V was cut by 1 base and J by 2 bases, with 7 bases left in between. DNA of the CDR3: TGTGCCAGCAGTGAAGTGGTGGTCACAGATACGCAGTATTTT. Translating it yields CASSEVVVTDTQYF.

CDR3 DNA: TGTGCCAGCAGCTTCGGGGGCTCCTACAATGAGCAGTTCTTC. Its protein is CASSFGGSYNEQFF. This chain uses TRBV5-6 with TRBJ2-1; D perhaps matches TRBD2 (6 bases). CDR1 and CDR2 from the germline V gene are SGHDT and YYEEEE. This CDR3 spans 14 amino acids. Trimming took off 2 bases at V and 0 bases at J, with 6 bases between the two ends.

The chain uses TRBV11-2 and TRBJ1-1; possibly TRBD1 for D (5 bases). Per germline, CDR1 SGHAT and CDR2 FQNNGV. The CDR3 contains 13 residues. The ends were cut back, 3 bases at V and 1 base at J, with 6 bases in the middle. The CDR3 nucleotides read TGTGCCAGCAGCTTCGGGGGGAACACTGAAGCTTTCTTT. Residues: CASSFGGNTEAFF.

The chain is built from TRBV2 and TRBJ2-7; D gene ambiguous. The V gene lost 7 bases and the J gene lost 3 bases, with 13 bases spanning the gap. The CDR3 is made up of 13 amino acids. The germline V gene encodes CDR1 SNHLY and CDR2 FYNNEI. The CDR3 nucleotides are TGTGCCAGCATCCCCGGTGGCGGCTACGAGCAGTACTTC. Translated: CASIPGGGYEQYF.

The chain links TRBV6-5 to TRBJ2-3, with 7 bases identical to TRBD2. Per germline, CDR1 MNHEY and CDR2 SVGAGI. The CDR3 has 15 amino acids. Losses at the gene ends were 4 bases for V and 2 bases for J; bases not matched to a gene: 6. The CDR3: CASSSLLASTDTQYF. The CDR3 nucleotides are TGTGCCAGCAGTTCACTACTAGCGTCCACAGATACGCAGTATTTT.

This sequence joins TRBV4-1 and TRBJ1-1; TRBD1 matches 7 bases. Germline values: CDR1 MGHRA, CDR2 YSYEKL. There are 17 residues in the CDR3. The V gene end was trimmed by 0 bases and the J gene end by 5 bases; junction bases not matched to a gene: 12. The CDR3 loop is CASSQDPLTGKGTEAFF. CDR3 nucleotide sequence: TGCGCCAGCAGCCAAGATCCCCTGACAGGGAAAGGGACTGAAGCTTTCTTT.

Here the CDR3 DNA reads TGTGCCAGCAGTTACTATCCAGGGGAAAACTCCGGGGAGCTGTTTTTT. Residues: CASSYYPGENSGELFF. This chain uses TRBV6-5 with TRBJ2-2; D may be TRBD1 (6 bases). Trimming pared 1 base from V and 6 bases from J, leaving 15 bases between. CDR1 and CDR2 from the germline V gene are MNHEY and SVGAGI. This CDR3 spans 16 amino acids.

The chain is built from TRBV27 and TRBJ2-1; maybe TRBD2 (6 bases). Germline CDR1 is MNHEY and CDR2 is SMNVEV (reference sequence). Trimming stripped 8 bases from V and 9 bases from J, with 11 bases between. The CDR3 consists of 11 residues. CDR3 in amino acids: CASGQGGEQFF. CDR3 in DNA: TGTGCCAGCGGCCAGGGAGGTGAGCAGTTCTTC.

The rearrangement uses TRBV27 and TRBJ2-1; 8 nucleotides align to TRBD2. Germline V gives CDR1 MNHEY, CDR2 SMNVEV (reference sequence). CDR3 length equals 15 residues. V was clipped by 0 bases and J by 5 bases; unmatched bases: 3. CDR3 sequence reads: CASSLSPGGNNEQFF. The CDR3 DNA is TGTGCCAGCAGTTTATCCCCGGGAGGGAACAATGAGCAGTTCTTC.

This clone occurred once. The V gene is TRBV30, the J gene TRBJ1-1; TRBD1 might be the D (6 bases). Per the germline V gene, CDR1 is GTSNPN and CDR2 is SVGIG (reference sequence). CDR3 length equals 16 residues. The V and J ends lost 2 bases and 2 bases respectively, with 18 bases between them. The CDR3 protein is CAWSPIGTPYNTEAFF. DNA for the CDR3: TGTGCCTGGAGTCCCATCGGGACACCTTACAACACTGAAGCTTTCTTT.